Following are 3 T cell receptor beta chains from one sample sequenced in a study of T cells after somatic rescue of genetic block. The method was immunoSEQ multiplex PCR; TCRdb's version includes in-frame clones alone and lacks a portion of them. The sample carries 14,000 to 15,000 clones, 70% to 80% recorded once. Material: peripheral blood mononuclear cells (PBMCs). These receptors originate from a boy younger than 18.

The chain links TRBV27 to TRBJ2-1; TRBD2 is a possible D gene (5 bases). The CDR3 spans 15 residues. Germline V gene lookup returns CDR1 MNHEY and CDR2 SMNVEV (reference sequence). V was trimmed by 5 bases and J by 0 bases, leaving 11 bases between them. CDR3 sequence: CASSLRAYSYNEQFF. The CDR3 DNA sequence: TGTGCCAGCAGTCTGCGGGCCTACTCCTACAATGAGCAGTTCTTC.

CDR3 amino acids: CASSQDPSIEQYF. DNA for the CDR3: TGTGCCAGCAGCCAAGATCCCAGCATCGAGCAGTACTTC. The chain recombines TRBV14 with TRBJ2-7; D remains unclear. The CDR3 covers 13 residues. V was trimmed by 0 bases and J by 6 bases, leaving 9 bases between them. The germline V gene has CDR1 SGHDN and CDR2 FVKESK.

J is TRBJ2-3 and V is TRBV27; 12 nucleotides agree with TRBD2. The CDR3 length is 16 residues. Germline V gene data show CDR1 as MNHEY and CDR2 as SMNVEV (reference sequence). With V trimmed by 1 base and J by 3 bases, 2 bases remained unmatched. The CDR3 spells CASSLLLAGGTDTQYF. CDR3 sequence (DNA): TGTGCCAGCAGTTTATTACTAGCGGGGGGAACAGATACGCAGTATTTT.